The 14 T cell receptor beta chains given below trace back to one sample, sequenced in a study of T cells after yellow fever vaccination. Each CDR3 protein is one row after TCRdb ran MiXCR on the 5' RACE reads. The sample has under 600,000 distinct CDR3 sequences; 21% are singletons. Sequencing was performed on PBMCs, taken less than 25 days after the first yellow fever vaccination. These receptors all come from a man aged 18-30 years who received the YFV17D yellow fever vaccine.

The gene calls are TRBV28 and TRBJ2-6; TRBD2 might be the D (7 bases). V lost 6 bases and J lost 3, with 18 bases in between. The germline V gene encodes CDR1 MDHEN and CDR2 SYDVKM. The CDR3 is 17 residues long. The CDR3 region is CASRMSGGARGANVLTF. CDR3 DNA: TGTGCCAGCAGAATGAGTGGGGGGGCGCGTGGGGCCAACGTCCTGACTTTC.

This clonotype was seen more than once but under ten times. The chain combines TRBV6-6 with TRBJ1-1; the D gene is possibly TRBD1 (5 bases). V shed 2 bases and J shed 4 bases, with 8 bases lying between them. Germline lookup yields CDR1 MNHNY and CDR2 SVGAGI (reference sequence). This CDR3 comprises 13 residues. CDR3 amino acids: CASSYKGVTEAFF. The CDR3 DNA reads TGTGCCAGCAGTTACAAAGGGGTCACTGAAGCTTTCTTT.

For the CDR3, the DNA is TGTGCCAGCAGTGTAACCCTCGGCGACGATACGCAGTATTTT. This gives the protein CASSVTLGDDTQYF. The rearrangement uses TRBV11-2 and TRBJ2-3; D not resolved. Germline V gene sequence: CDR1 SGHAT, CDR2 FQNNGV. The CDR3 loop spans 14 amino acids. V gave up 6 bases and J gave up 6 bases, with 16 bases separating them.

The J gene is TRBJ1-1, the V gene TRBV12-3 or TRBV12-4; D remains ambiguous. The V gene lost 6 bases and the J gene lost 9 bases, with 23 bases spanning the gap. The CDR3 is 15 amino acids. The CDR3 sequence: CASSLGGMAGPKAFF. CDR3 bases: TGTGCCAGCAGCCTGGGAGGAATGGCAGGACCCAAAGCTTTCTTT.

V gene TRBV3-1 combines with J gene TRBJ1-2, with TRBD1 matching 8 bases. CDR1 is LGHDT and CDR2 is YNNKEL in the germline V gene (reference sequence). V lost 0 bases to trimming and J lost 11 bases; unmatched junction nucleotides: 8. This CDR3 has 14 residues. The CDR3 spells CASSQDPGGEGYTF. The CDR3 DNA reads as TGTGCCAGCAGCCAAGATCCAGGGGGCGAAGGTTACACCTTC.

This clonotype has more than one count but fewer than ten. V usage is TRBV6-1 and J usage is TRBJ1-3; maybe TRBD1 (5 bases). CDR3 length: 15 amino acids. V was clipped by 1 base and J by 6 bases, with 13 bases between them. Germline values: CDR1 MNHNS, CDR2 SASEGT. The CDR3 nucleotides are TGTGCCAGCAGTGAAGGGGGACGACCTCCAAACACCATATATTTT. It codes for CASSEGGRPPNTIYF.

The chain recombines TRBV7-3 with TRBJ2-3; TRBD2 matches at 14 bases. The junction had 5 bases not matched to a gene; V was cut back by 5 bases and J by 7 bases. Germline loops: CDR1 SGHTA, CDR2 FQGTGA. The CDR3 runs to 15 residues. The CDR3 DNA follows: TGTGCCAGCAGCCCCGGACTAGCGGGGGGACATACGCAGTATTTT. Translating it yields CASSPGLAGGHTQYF.

CDR3 sequence reads: CASSYRGRWREAYEQYF. CDR3 DNA: TGTGCCAGCAGTTACAGGGGCCGGTGGCGGGAGGCCTACGAGCAGTACTTC. The genes are TRBV6-5 and TRBJ2-7; TRBD2 matches at 8 bases. With 2 bases clipped from V and 2 bases from J, the junction kept 11 bases outside the gene matches. The CDR3 contains 17 residues. From germline, CDR1 is MNHEY and CDR2 SVGAGI.

This clonotype has a handful of counts. The chain is built from TRBV6-1 and TRBJ2-2, with D tentatively TRBD2 (6 bases). V lost 6 bases and J 3 bases, leaving 11 bases between the germline ends. The CDR3 has 14 amino acids. The germline CDR1 and CDR2 sequences are MNHNS and SASEGT. DNA of the CDR3: TGTGCCAGCAGCCAAGGCGGGGACACCGGGGAGCTGTTTTTT. This translates into CASSQGGDTGELFF.

The table lists this clonotype with a few counts. This sequence joins TRBV3-1 and TRBJ2-3; 9 bases map to TRBD2. The CDR3 totals 17 residues. V was pared by 0 bases and J by 2 bases, with 6 bases of the junction left unmatched. Germline assignment: CDR1 LGHDT and CDR2 YNNKEL (reference sequence). As DNA, the CDR3 is TGTGCCAGCAGCCAAGATTCGAGCGGGGGGTTCACAGATACGCAGTATTTT. This gives the protein CASSQDSSGGFTDTQYF.

The rearrangement links TRBV4-1 to TRBJ1-4; D unresolved. Germline V CDR1 and CDR2: MGHRA, YSYEKL. The CDR3 length is 12 residues. V was cut by 0 bases and J by 13 bases, with 9 bases left in between. DNA of the CDR3: TGCGCCAGCAGCCAAGATGGGAGGGTACTGTTTTTT. It yields the protein CASSQDGRVLFF.

This clonotype turned up a few times. J is TRBJ2-7 and V is TRBV27; D remains unclear. Trimming cost V 3 bases and J 4 bases, with 7 bases left between them. The CDR3 is made up of 12 amino acids. Germline lookup yields CDR1 MNHEY and CDR2 SMNVEV (reference sequence). As DNA, the CDR3 is TGTGCCAGCAGTTTGCATGGATACGAGCAGTACTTC. Translation: CASSLHGYEQYF.

This clonotype came up a few times. The J gene is TRBJ1-5, the V gene TRBV28; 7 bases match TRBD1. V shed 5 bases, J shed 4 bases, and the junction held 8 bases outside the gene matches. From germline, CDR1 is MDHEN and CDR2 SYDVKM. The CDR3 covers 15 residues. The CDR3 spells CASSRGDRTNQPQHF. DNA of the CDR3: TGTGCCAGCAGTCGGGGGGACAGAACAAATCAGCCCCAGCATTTT.

This clonotype showed up just a few times. This chain connects TRBV24-1 to TRBJ2-7; possibly TRBD2 for D (5 bases). The CDR3 length is 15 residues. Germline-derived CDR1 and CDR2 are KGHDR and SFDVKD. The V end was cut by 4 bases, the J end by 3 bases, with 15 bases between. CDR3 nucleotide sequence: TGTGCCACCAGTGAGACTCGGGCCGGGGACTACGAGCAGTACTTC. As protein: CATSETRAGDYEQYF.